A selection of T cell receptor beta chains follows, all from one sample in a study of shared clonotypes between healthy human individuals. The assay was immunoSEQ multiplex PCR, and TCRdb's table has in-frame clones only and misses some. The profile shows millions of clones, around 95% of them singletons. Specimen: naive CD4+ T cells sorted from blood. These receptors all come from a man between 18 and 35 years old in good health. Both conserved end residues are part of each CDR3. A D gene is named only where the DNA matches it firmly. Some rows mark clone size as missing; the rest say once, few, many or name a class of expanded clone.

D | J | V | length | size | CDR3 | DNA
- | TRBJ1-5 | TRBV7-2 | 15 | - | CASSFTQGIGQPQHF | TGTGCCAGCAGCTTCACCCAGGGAATTGGGCAGCCCCAGCATTTT
- | TRBJ2-7 | TRBV5-1 | 14 | - | CASSLAIVNQEQYF | TGCGCCAGCAGCTTGGCCATTGTCAATCAGGAGCAGTACTTC
TRBD1 | TRBJ1-6 | TRBV5-4 | 15 | - | CASSPTGGSNSPLHF | TGTGCCAGCAGCCCGACAGGGGGCTCTAATTCACCCCTCCACTTT
- | TRBJ1-3 | TRBV6-1 | 14 | - | CASRQHGGGNTIYF | TGTGCCAGCAGACAACACGGAGGGGGAAACACCATATATTTT
TRBD2 | TRBJ2-3 | TRBV7-6 | 16 | - | CASSSLGGSGTDTQYF | TGTGCCAGCAGCTCCTTGGGGGGGAGTGGGACAGATACGCAGTATTTT
- | TRBJ2-7 | TRBV30 | 17 | - | CAWGKLGRTDPSYEQYF | TGTGCCTGGGGGAAGTTGGGTAGGACCGACCCTTCCTACGAGCAGTACTTC
- | TRBJ2-5 | TRBV6-1 | 13 | - | CASSGVAEETQYF | TGTGCCAGCTCTGGGGTAGCGGAAGAGACCCAGTACTTC
- | TRBJ2-5 | TRBV5-5 | 12 | - | CASSTLSETQYF | TGTGCCAGCAGCACATTATCCGAGACCCAGTACTTC
TRBD2 | TRBJ2-1 | TRBV5-6 | 15 | - | CASSRRTSGGNEQFF | TGTGCCAGCAGCCGTCGGACTAGCGGGGGGAATGAGCAGTTCTTC
- | TRBJ2-3 | TRBV20-1 | 11 | - | CSAPITDTQYF | TGCAGTGCACCGATCACAGATACGCAGTATTTT
- | TRBJ1-2 | TRBV30 | 16 | - | CAWSGERRSFNYGYTF | TGTGCCTGGAGTGGGGAGCGGCGGAGTTTTAACTATGGCTACACCTTC
- | TRBJ1-6 | TRBV4-2 | 15 | - | CASSQDSPNNSPLHF | TGTGCCAGCAGCCAAGATTCGCCTAATAATTCACCCCTCCACTTT
- | TRBJ2-7 | TRBV11-2 | 17 | - | CASTAFPVSGTAYEQYF | TGTGCCAGCACAGCTTTTCCCGTGTCAGGAACCGCCTACGAGCAGTACTTC
TRBD2 | TRBJ2-1 | TRBV7-2 | 17 | - | CASSLALGLTPLNEQFF | TGTGCCAGCAGCTTAGCACTGGGACTAACCCCGCTCAATGAGCAGTTCTTC
- | TRBJ2-1 | TRBV2 | 10 | - | CASRGNEQFF | TGTGCCAGCAGGGGAAATGAGCAGTTCTTC
- | TRBJ2-3 | TRBV27 | 17 | - | CASSRGTVGVGTDTQYF | TGTGCCAGCAGTAGGGGAACAGTGGGAGTGGGTACAGATACGCAGTATTTT
- | TRBJ2-1 | TRBV18 | 15 | - | CASSPGAGALDEQFF | TGTGCCAGCTCACCGGGGGCGGGAGCATTAGATGAGCAGTTCTTC
- | TRBJ1-2 | TRBV6-5 | 13 | - | CASSYPGYYGYTF | TGTGCCAGCAGTTATCCCGGGTACTATGGCTACACCTTC
- | TRBJ2-1 | TRBV5-1 | 14 | - | CASSLSGTGNEQFF | TGCGCCAGCAGCTTGAGTGGGACCGGCAATGAGCAGTTCTTC
- | TRBJ1-6 | TRBV19 | 14 | - | CASSLGTYNSPLHF | TGTGCCAGTAGTCTCGGAACATATAATTCACCCCTCCACTTT
- | TRBJ1-2 | TRBV25-1 | 15 | - | CASSESPAGAYGYTF | TGTGCCAGCAGTGAATCCCCGGCCGGTGCCTATGGCTACACCTTC
- | TRBJ2-1 | TRBV9 | 15 | - | CASSPGLSSYNEQFF | TGTGCCAGCAGCCCGGGACTCAGCTCCTACAATGAGCAGTTCTTC
- | TRBJ1-4 | TRBV10-3 | 12 | many | CAISEIGEKLFF | TGTGCCATCAGTGAGATCGGTGAAAAACTGTTTTTT
TRBD1 | TRBJ1-2 | TRBV11-2 | 14 | - | CASSWGQTSYGYTF | TGTGCCAGCAGCTGGGGACAGACTAGCTATGGCTACACCTTC
- | TRBJ1-6 | TRBV27 | 13 | few | CASSFREASPLHF | TGTGCCAGCAGTTTTCGGGAAGCTTCACCCCTCCACTTT
- | TRBJ1-2 | TRBV25-1 | 16 | - | CASSPNIPTGYYGYTF | TGTGCCAGCAGCCCTAATATCCCGACAGGATACTATGGCTACACCTTC
- | TRBJ1-4 | TRBV6-5 | 15 | - | CASSYGPASYEKLFF | TGTGCCAGCAGTTACGGTCCGGCGAGTTATGAAAAACTGTTTTTT
- | TRBJ1-2 | TRBV20-1 | 11 | - | CSAYSGDGYTF | TGCAGTGCATACTCAGGGGACGGCTACACCTTC